This TCR beta chain originates from a study of CD8 T cells in ankylosing spondylitis. Study-wide points: Significant enrichment of disease-linked clones was reported in matched ankylosing spondylitis synovial fluid. CD8+ cells made up the disease-linked clones, which were relatively rare in peripheral blood. Existing reports had already noted some motif variants in reactive arthritis synovial fluid and blood. Characteristic of ankylosing spondylitis blood, it appeared, was a TCR beta motif comprising several highly homologous variants.

V shed 3 bases, J shed 13 bases, and the junction held 16 bases outside the gene matches. CDR1 is LGHDT and CDR2 is YNNKEL in the germline V gene (reference sequence). The CDR3 consists of 16 residues. About this clonotype: Its cognate antigen is unknown.

With molecular barcodes, quantitative 5'-RACE was used to make the TCR beta libraries. TCRdb itself ran the 5' RACE reads through MiXCR, one entry per CDR3 protein. The sample holds 500,000 to 550,000 distinct CDR3 sequences, roughly an eighth seen once. V is TRBV3-1 and J is TRBJ2-1, with TRBD1 matching over 9 bases. Sequenced material: blood, either unsorted or a sorted T cell fraction (not recorded which). This TCR came from a male donor with ankylosing spondylitis. This chain's CDR3 is CASSQHRDRVNSKQFF. For the CDR3, the DNA is TGTGCCAGCAGCCAGCACCGGGACAGGGTAAACTCGAAACAGTTCTTC.